This T cell receptor beta chain emerged from a study of preoperative IRX-2 immunotherapy in early breast cancer. The CDR3 length is 14 residues. Stated treatment: preoperative locoregional IRX-2 cytokine immunotherapy. Patients received preoperative, locoregional IRX-2 cytokine immunotherapy in a phase Ib study. TCRdb's table, derived via immunoSEQ multiplex PCR, lists solely in-frame clones and lacks some. The sample consists of roughly 2,000 clones, roughly three quarters of them appearing once. The chain joins TRBV1 to TRBJ2-1; TRBD1 was called by the table and not checked on the DNA. TRBV1 represents a pseudogene. This receptor was identified in a human donor with breast cancer. The input for sequencing was tumor tissue, taken before IRX-2 immunotherapy. The CDR3 DNA is TGCGCCAGCAGCCAGGAGACAGGGTGGAATGAGCAGTTCTTC. Protein product: CASSQETGWNEQFF.